This T cell receptor beta chain was identified during a study of beta chain features in type 1 diabetes. Whole-study findings and limits: Cells with high TCR expression could be over-represented by cDNA sequencing. In all four CD4+ subsets, TCRB CDR3 length was significantly, moderately reduced in type 1 diabetes. Still unanswered here is whether HLA type influences TCRB rearrangement. Insertion counts at VDJ junctions were lower in type 1 diabetes patients, who also showed more deletions there.

This clone was observed a handful of times. Its antigen is undetermined. The investigators reverse transcribed all of the isolated RNA, so they sequenced expressed TCRB transcripts. Assay: immunoSEQ multiplex PCR; the TCRdb copy retains only in-frame clones and omits some. The table includes fewer than 300,000 clones, 11% detected once. Naive, central memory, regulatory and stem cell-like memory cells within the CD4+ compartment were sorted using CD45RO/CCR7/CD25/CD127/CD95/CD27. CDR1 and CDR2 from the germline V gene are SGHTS and YDEGEE. The CDR3 consists of 16 residues. V was pared by 4 bases and J by 3 bases, with 8 bases of the junction left unmatched.

The origin of this receptor is a young man with type 1 diabetes. Sequencing was carried out using naive CD4+ T cells from blood. The V and J genes are TRBV5-8 and TRBJ2-4; 9 bases fit TRBD1. The CDR3 DNA reads TGTGCCAGCAGCCCACAGGGGGCTCCGTTCAAAAACATTCAGTACTTC. It yields the protein CASSPQGAPFKNIQYF.